This T cell receptor beta chain was sequenced during a study of CD8 T cells in ankylosing spondylitis. Overall study findings and caveats: Reports of some motif variants in reactive arthritis synovial fluid and blood predate this one. From matched ankylosing spondylitis synovial fluid, disease-linked clones were reportedly recovered at significantly enriched levels.

Only a few counts were recorded for this clonotype. Its target is unknown. Trimming cost V 9 bases and J 6 bases, with 15 bases left between them. The CDR3 is made up of 12 amino acids. Germline V gene lookup returns CDR1 MDHEN and CDR2 SYDVKM. TCRdb analysed the 5' RACE reads with MiXCR anew, one entry per CDR3 protein. The data show about 180,000 distinct CDR3 sequences, approximately 9.9% seen once. Sequences were obtained from blood, either unsorted or a sorted T cell fraction (not recorded which). This TCR was sampled from a female donor with ankylosing spondylitis or in good health (not recorded which). The V call is TRBV28, the J call TRBJ2-7; D uncertain. The CDR3 loop reads CASGTEDGEQYF. CDR3 nucleotides: TGTGCCAGTGGTACAGAGGACGGCGAGCAGTACTTC. Complete variable domain (other parts from reference TRBV28 and TRBJ2-7): DVKVTQSSRYLVKRTGEKVFLECVQDMDHENMFWYRQDPGLGLRLIYFSYDVKMKEKGDIPEGYSVSREKKERFSLILESASTNQTSMYLCASGTEDGEQYFGPGTRLTVT.